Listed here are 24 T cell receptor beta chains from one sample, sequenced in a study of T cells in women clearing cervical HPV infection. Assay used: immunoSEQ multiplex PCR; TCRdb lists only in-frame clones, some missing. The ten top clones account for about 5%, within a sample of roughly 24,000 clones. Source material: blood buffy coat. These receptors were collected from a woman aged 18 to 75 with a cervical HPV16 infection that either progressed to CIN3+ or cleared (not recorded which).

The covered CDR3 bases are TGTGCCAGCGAGGGACAGCTCAACATGAACACTGAA. Translation gives CASEGQLNMNTE. The complete CDR3 sequence is CASEGQLNMNTEAFF. The rearrangement joins TRBV18 to TRBJ1-1; 7 positions match TRBD1. The CDR3 end lies 3 residues beyond the end of the read and is filled in from the germline J gene. The V gene's germline CDR1 is KGHSH and CDR2 LQKENI. V lost 8 bases and J lost 0; bases outside the gene matches: 9. This CDR3 is 15 amino acids long.

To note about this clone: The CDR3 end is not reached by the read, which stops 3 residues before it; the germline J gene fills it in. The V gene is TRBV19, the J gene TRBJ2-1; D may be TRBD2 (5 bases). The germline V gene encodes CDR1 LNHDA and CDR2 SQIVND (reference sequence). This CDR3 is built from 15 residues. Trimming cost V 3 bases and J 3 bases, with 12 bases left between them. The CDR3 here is CASSITSTLYNEQFF. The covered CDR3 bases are TGTGCCAGTAGTATCACTAGTACCCTCTACAATGAG.

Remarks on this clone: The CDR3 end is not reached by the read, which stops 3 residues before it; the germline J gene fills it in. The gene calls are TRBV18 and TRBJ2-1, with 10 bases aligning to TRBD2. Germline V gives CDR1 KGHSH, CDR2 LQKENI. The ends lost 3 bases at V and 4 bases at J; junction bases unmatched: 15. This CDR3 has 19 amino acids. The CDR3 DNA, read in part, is TGTGCCAGCTCACCTGGGGGGACTAGCGTCCGGGTGGCTTACAATGAG. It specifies CASSPGGTSVRVAYNE. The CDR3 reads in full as CASSPGGTSVRVAYNEQFF. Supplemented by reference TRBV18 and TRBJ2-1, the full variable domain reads NAGVMQNPRHLVRRRGQEARLRCSPMKGHSHVYWYRQLPEEGLKFMVYLQKENIIDESGMPKERFSAEFPKEGPSILRIQQVVRGDSAAYFCASSPGGTSVRVAYNEQFFGPGTRLTVL.

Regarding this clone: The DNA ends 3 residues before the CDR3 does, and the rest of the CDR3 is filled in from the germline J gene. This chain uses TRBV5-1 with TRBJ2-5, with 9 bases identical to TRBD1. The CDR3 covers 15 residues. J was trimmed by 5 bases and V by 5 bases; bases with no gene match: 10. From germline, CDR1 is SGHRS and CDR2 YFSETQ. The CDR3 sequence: CASSAGTGPTETQYF. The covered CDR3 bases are TGCGCCAGCAGTGCCGGGACAGGGCCCACGGAGACC.

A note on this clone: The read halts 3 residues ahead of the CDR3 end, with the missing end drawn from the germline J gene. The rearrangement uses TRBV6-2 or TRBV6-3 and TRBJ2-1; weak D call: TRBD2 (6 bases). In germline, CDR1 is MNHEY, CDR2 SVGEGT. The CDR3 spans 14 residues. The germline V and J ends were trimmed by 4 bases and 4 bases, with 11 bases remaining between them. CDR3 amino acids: CASSSRGRYNEQFF. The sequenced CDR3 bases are TGTGCCAGCAGTTCGCGGGGTCGATACAATGAG.

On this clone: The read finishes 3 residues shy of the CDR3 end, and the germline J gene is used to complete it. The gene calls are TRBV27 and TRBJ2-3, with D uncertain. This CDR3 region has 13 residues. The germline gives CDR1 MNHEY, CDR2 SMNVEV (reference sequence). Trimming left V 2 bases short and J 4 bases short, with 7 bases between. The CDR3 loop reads CASSLSRADTQYF. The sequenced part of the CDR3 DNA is TGTGCCAGCAGTTTAAGTCGCGCAGATACG.

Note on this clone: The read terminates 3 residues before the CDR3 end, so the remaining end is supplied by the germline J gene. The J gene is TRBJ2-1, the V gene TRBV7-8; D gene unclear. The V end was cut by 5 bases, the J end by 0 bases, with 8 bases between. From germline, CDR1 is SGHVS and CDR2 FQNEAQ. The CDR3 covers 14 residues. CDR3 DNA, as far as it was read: TGTGCCAGCAGCAGAACATTCTCCTACAATGAG. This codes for CASSRTFSYNE. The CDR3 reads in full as CASSRTFSYNEQFF.

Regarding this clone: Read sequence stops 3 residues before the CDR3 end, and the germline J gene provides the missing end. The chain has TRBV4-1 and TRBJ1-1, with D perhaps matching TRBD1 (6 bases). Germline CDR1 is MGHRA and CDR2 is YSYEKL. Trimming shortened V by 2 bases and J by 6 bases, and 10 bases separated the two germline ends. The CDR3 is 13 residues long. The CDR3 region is CASSQWTEPEAFF. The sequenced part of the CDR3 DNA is TGCGCCAGCAGCCAATGGACAGAACCTGAA.

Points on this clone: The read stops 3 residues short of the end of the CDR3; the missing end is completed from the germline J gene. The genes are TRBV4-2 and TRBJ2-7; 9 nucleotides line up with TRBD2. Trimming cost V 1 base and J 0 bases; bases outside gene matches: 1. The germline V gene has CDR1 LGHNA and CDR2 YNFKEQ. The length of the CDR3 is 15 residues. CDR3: CASSQGLADSYEQYF. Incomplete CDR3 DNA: TGTGCCAGCAGCCAAGGACTAGCGGACTCCTACGAG.

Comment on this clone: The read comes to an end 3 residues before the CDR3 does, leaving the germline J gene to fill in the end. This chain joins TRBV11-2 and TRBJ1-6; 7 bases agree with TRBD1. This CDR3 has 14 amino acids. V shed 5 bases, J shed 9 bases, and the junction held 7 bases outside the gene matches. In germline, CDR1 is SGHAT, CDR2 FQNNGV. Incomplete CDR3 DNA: TGTGCCAGCAGCCCCCGACAGGGCCGTTCACCC. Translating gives CASSPRQGRSP. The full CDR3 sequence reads CASSPRQGRSPLHF.

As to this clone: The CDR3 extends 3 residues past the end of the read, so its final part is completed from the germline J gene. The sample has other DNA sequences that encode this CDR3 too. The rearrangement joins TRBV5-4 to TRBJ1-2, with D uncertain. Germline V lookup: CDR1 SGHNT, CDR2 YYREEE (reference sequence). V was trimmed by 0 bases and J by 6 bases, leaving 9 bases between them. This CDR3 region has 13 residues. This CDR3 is CASSLDRQDGYTF. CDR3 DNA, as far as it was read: TGTGCCAGCAGCTTGGACCGGCAGGATGGC.

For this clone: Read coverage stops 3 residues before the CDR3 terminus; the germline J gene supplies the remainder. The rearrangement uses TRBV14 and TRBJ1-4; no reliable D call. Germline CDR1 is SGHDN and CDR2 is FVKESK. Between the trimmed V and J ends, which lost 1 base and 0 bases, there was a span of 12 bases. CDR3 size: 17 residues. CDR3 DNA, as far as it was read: TGTGCCAGCAGCCAAGGAGCGCGGCTTGCAACTAATGAAAAA. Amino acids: CASSQGARLATNEK. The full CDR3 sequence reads CASSQGARLATNEKLFF.

CDR3 bases read: TGTGCCAGCAGTGAGGGGACAGGGGATGCCGGGGAG. Translating it yields CASSEGTGDAGE. The entire CDR3 protein reads CASSEGTGDAGELFF. V and J are TRBV6-4 and TRBJ2-2, with 10 positions matching TRBD1. The read finishes 3 residues shy of the CDR3 end, and the germline J gene is used to complete it. The length of the CDR3 is 15 residues. Germline V gene sequence: CDR1 MRHNA, CDR2 SNTAGT. Trimming took 3 bases from V and 6 from J; bases not matched to a gene: 4.

The DNA read from the CDR3 is TGTGCCATCAGTGAGTCCACGGCGGGGGCCTACGAG. Amino acids: CAISESTAGAYE. In full, the CDR3 reads CAISESTAGAYEQYF. The chain combines TRBV10-3 with TRBJ2-7, with 7 bases lining up with TRBD2. The read comes to an end 3 residues before the CDR3 does, leaving the germline J gene to fill in the end. Germline loops: CDR1 ENHRY, CDR2 SYGVKD. The CDR3 sequence is 15 residues long. The trim removed 0 bases at V and 2 bases at J, leaving 4 bases unmatched.

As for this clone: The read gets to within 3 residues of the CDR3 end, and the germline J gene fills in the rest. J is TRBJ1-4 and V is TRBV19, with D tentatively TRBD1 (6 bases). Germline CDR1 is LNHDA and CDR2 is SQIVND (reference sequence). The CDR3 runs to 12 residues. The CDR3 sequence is CASSWWQGKLFF. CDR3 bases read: TGTGCCAGTAGTTGGTGGCAGGGGAAA.

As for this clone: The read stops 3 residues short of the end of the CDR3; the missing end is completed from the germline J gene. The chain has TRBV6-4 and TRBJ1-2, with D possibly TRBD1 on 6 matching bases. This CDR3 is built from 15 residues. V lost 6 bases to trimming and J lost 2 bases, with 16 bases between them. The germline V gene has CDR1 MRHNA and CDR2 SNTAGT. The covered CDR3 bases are TGTGCCAGCAGGCAAGAGGACAGTTTAAACTATGGC. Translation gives CASRQEDSLNYG. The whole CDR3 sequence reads CASRQEDSLNYGYTF.

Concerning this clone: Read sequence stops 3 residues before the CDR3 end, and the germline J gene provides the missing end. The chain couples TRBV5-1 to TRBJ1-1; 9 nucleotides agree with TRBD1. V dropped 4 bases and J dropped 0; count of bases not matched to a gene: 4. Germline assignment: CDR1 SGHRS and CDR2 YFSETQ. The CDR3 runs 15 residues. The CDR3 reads CASSRTGVMNTEAFF. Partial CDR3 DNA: TGCGCCAGCAGCCGGACAGGGGTTATGAACACTGAA.

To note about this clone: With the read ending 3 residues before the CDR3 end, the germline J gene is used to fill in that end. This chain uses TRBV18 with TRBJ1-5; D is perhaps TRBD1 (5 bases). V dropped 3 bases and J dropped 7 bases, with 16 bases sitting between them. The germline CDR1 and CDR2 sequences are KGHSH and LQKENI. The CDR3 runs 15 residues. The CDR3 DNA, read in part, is TGTGCCAGCTCACCCATCCAGGGCGCGGAACAGCCC. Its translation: CASSPIQGAEQP. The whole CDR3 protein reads CASSPIQGAEQPQHF.

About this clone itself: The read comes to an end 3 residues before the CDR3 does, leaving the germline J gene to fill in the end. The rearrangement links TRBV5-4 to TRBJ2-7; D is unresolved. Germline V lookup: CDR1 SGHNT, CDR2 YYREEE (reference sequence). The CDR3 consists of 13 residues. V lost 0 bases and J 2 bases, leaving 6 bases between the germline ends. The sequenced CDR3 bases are TGTGCCAGCAGCTTGGGTCCCGCCTACGAG. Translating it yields CASSLGPAYE. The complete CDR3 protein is CASSLGPAYEQYF.

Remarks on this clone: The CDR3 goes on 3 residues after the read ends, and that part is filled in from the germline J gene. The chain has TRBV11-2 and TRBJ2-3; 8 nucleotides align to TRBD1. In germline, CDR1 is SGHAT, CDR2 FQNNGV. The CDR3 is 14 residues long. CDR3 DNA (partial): TGTGCCAGCAGCCCGCAGGGGGCAAGGGAGACG. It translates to CASSPQGARET. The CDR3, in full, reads CASSPQGARETQYF.

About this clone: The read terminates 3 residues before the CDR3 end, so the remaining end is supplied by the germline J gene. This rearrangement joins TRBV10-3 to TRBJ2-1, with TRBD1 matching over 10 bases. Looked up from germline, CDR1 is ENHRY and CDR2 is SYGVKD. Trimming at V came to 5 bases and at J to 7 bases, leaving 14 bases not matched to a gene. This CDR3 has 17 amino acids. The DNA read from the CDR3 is TGTGCCATCAGTCCAGGGACAGGGGCCCCAGGGGGGAATGAG. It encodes CAISPGTGAPGGNE. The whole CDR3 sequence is CAISPGTGAPGGNEQFF.

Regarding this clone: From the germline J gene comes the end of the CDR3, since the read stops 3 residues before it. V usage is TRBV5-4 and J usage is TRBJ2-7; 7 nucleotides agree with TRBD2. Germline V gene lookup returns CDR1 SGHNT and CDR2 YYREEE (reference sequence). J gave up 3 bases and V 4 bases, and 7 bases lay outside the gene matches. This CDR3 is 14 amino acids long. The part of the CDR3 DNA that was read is TGTGCCAGCAGCCCACGGCGGGAGATCTACGAG. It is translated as CASSPRREIYE. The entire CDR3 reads CASSPRREIYEQYF.

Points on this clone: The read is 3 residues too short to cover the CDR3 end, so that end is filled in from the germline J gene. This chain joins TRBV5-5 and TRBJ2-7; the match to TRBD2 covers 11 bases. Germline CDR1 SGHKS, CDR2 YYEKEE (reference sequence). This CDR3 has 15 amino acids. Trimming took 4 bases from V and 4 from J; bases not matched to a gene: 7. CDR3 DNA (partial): TGTGCCAGCAGCCTAGGGACTAGCGGCAAATACGAG. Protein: CASSLGTSGKYE. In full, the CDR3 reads CASSLGTSGKYEQYF.

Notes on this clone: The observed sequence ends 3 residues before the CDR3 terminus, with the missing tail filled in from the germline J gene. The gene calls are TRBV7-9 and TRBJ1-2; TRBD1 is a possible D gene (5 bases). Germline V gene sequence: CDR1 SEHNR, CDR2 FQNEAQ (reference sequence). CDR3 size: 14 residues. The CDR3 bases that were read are TGTGCCAGCAGCACATCCGGGACTAGCAATGAC. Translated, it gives CASSTSGTSND. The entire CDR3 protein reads CASSTSGTSNDYTF.